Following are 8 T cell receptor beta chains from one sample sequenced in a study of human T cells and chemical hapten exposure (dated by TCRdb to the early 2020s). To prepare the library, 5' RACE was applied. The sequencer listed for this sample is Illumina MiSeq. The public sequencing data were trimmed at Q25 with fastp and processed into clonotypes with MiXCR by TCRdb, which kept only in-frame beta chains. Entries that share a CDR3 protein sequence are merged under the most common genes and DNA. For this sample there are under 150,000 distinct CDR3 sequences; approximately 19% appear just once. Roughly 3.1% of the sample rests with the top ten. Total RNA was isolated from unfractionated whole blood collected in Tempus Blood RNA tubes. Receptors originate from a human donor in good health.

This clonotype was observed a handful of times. The DNA for the CDR3 is TGTGCCAGCAGCCGCACCGGGATGGGCAATCAAGAGACCCAGTACTTC. It codes for CASSRTGMGNQETQYF. V and J are TRBV5-4 and TRBJ2-5, with D tentatively TRBD2 (5 bases). From germline, CDR1 is SGHNT and CDR2 YYREEE (reference sequence). CDR3 size: 16 residues. Trimming shortened V by 4 bases and J by 2 bases, and 18 bases separated the two germline ends.

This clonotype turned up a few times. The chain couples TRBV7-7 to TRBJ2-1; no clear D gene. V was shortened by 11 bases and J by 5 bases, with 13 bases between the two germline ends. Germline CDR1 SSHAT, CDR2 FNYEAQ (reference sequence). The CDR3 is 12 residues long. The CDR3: CALGAPHNEQFF. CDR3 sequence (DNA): TGTGCCCTTGGTGCACCACACAATGAGCAGTTCTTC.

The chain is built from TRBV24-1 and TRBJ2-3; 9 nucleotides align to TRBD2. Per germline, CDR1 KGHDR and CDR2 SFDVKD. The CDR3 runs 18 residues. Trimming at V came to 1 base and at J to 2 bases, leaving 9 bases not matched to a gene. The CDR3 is CATSDLPSTSGPTDTQYF. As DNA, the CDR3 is TGTGCCACCAGTGATTTACCCTCGACTAGCGGACCCACAGATACGCAGTATTTT.

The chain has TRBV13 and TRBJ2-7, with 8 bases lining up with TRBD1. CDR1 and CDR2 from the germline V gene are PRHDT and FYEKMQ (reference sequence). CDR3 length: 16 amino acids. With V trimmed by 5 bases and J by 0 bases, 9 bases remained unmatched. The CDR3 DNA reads TGTGCCAGCAGCGATAGGGGACAGGCGAACTCCTACGAGCAGTACTTC. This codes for CASSDRGQANSYEQYF. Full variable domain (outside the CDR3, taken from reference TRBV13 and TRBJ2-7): AAGVIQSPRHLIKEKRETATLKCYPIPRHDTVYWYQQGPGQDPQFLISFYEKMQSDKGSIPDRFSAQQFSDYHSELNMSSLELGDSALYFCASSDRGQANSYEQYFGPGTRLTVT.

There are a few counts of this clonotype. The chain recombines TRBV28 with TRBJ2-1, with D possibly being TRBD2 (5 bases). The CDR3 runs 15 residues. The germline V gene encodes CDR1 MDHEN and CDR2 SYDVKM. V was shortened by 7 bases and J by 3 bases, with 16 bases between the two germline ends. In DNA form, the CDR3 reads TGTGCCAGCACCCCCAGCGGAACTAGCTACAATGAGCAGTTCTTC. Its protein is CASTPSGTSYNEQFF.

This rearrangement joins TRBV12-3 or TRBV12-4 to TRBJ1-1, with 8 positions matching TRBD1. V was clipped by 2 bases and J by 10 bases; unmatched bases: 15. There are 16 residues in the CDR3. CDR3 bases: TGTGCCAGCAGTTTAAGCGGGACAGGAACCCTAAGGGGAGCTTTCTTT. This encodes CASSLSGTGTLRGAFF.

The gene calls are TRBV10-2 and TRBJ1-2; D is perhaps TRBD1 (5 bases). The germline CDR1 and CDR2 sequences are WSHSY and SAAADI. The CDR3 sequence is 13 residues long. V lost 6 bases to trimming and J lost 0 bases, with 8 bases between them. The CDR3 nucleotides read TGCGCCAGCAGGGACACTGCTAACTATGGCTACACCTTC. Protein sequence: CASRDTANYGYTF.

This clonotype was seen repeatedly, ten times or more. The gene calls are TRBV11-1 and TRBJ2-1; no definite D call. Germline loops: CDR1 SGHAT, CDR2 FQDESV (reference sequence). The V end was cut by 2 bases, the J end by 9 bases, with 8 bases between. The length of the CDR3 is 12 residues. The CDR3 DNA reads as TGTGCCAGCAGCTTACGCGTGGGTGAGCAGTTCTTC. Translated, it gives CASSLRVGEQFF.